The 12 T cell receptor beta chains in this list originate from one sample, sequenced in a study of shared clonotypes between healthy human individuals. Generated by immunoSEQ multiplex PCR, the TCRdb table keeps only in-frame clones and is missing some. Of roughly 1,100,000 clones in the sample, roughly 70% are singletons; the top ten hold approximately 1.5%. Sequenced material: memory CD4+ T cells sorted from blood. Subset meaning: CD45RA-negative fraction. These receptors were taken from a man between 18 and 29 years old in good health.

This rearrangement joins TRBV25-1 to TRBJ1-1; 7 positions agree with TRBD1. There are 14 residues in the CDR3. In germline, CDR1 is MGHDK, CDR2 SYGVNS. Trimming at V came to 6 bases and at J to 3 bases, leaving 7 bases not matched to a gene. The CDR3 here is CASSSRDSYTEAFF. The CDR3 DNA reads TGTGCCAGCAGCAGCCGGGACAGCTACACTGAAGCTTTCTTT.

This chain links TRBV6-1 with TRBJ1-4; D may be TRBD1 (5 bases). Germline V gene sequence: CDR1 MNHNS, CDR2 SASEGT. V was cut by 3 bases and J by 7 bases, with 15 bases left in between. The CDR3 loop spans 15 amino acids. The CDR3 protein is CASSELQAAGEKLFF. The CDR3 DNA reads TGTGCCAGCAGTGAGTTACAGGCCGCCGGTGAAAAACTGTTTTTT.

J is TRBJ2-7 and V is TRBV7-2, with D perhaps matching TRBD2 (6 bases). The CDR3 runs 12 residues. The V gene lost 4 bases and the J gene lost 5 bases, with 9 bases spanning the gap. Germline V gene data show CDR1 as SGHTA and CDR2 as FQGNSA. The CDR3 nucleotides are TGTGCCAGCAGCTGGAGGGAGGACGAGCAGTACTTC. This sequence encodes CASSWREDEQYF.

The chain is built from TRBV7-8 and TRBJ2-5; 8 nucleotides match TRBD1. CDR3 length equals 15 residues. CDR1 is SGHVS, CDR2 FQNEAQ, per germline. The V segment lost 5 bases and the J segment 3 bases; nucleotides outside the gene matches: 8. DNA for the CDR3: TGTGCCAGCAGCCCTTGGACAGGGAAGGAAGAGACCCAGTACTTC. Translating it yields CASSPWTGKEETQYF. Complete variable domain (other parts from reference TRBV7-8 and TRBJ2-5): GAGVSQSPRYKVAKRGQDVALRCDPISGHVSLFWYQQALGQGPEFLTYFQNEAQLDKSGLPSDRFFAERPEGSVSTLKIQRTQQEDSAVYLCASSPWTGKEETQYFGPGTRLLVL.

The V gene is TRBV14, the J gene TRBJ1-1; D gene unclear. The CDR3 extends over 13 amino acids. CDR1 is SGHDN, CDR2 FVKESK, per germline. V shed 3 bases and J shed 0 bases, with 5 bases lying between them. CDR3 in amino acids: CASSQQMNTEAFF. The CDR3 DNA is TGTGCCAGCAGCCAGCAGATGAACACTGAAGCTTTCTTT.

This clone was seen only once. This CDR3 reads CASSSIWRGAVHEQYF. The CDR3, as DNA: TGTGCCAGCAGCTCGATCTGGCGGGGGGCCGTTCACGAGCAGTACTTC. This chain joins TRBV11-2 and TRBJ2-7, with TRBD2 identical over 8 bases. The CDR3 spans 16 residues. Germline V lookup: CDR1 SGHAT, CDR2 FQNNGV. Trimming took 4 bases from V and 5 from J; bases not matched to a gene: 13.

J is TRBJ1-6 and V is TRBV6-6; D ambiguous. Trimming shortened V by 5 bases and J by 9 bases, and 11 bases separated the two germline ends. The germline gives CDR1 MNHNY, CDR2 SVGAGI (reference sequence). CDR3 length: 13 residues. The CDR3 region has the DNA TGTGCCAGCAGTCACCTCTACCTTTCACCCCTCCACTTT. Translated, it gives CASSHLYLSPLHF.

The J gene is TRBJ1-1, the V gene TRBV5-6; D gene unclear. Germline values: CDR1 SGHDT, CDR2 YYEEEE. The CDR3 contains 15 residues. Trimming cost V 4 bases and J 4 bases, with 17 bases left between them. CDR3 coding DNA: TGTGCCAGCAGCCTCACGTCCTCCGGAGGCACTGAAGCTTTCTTT. Translation gives CASSLTSSGGTEAFF.

This clone was detected only a few times. The CDR3 reads CARPADNSPLHF. The CDR3 DNA follows: TGTGCGAGACCCGCAGATAATTCACCCCTCCACTTT. The J gene is TRBJ1-6, the V gene TRBV19; D is unclear. The length of the CDR3 is 12 residues. Germline values: CDR1 LNHDA, CDR2 SQIVND (reference sequence).

The sample holds many counts of this clone. The chain joins TRBV18 to TRBJ1-2, with no clear D. Germline V gene data show CDR1 as KGHSH and CDR2 as LQKENI. The V end was cut by 2 bases, the J end by 7 bases, with 11 bases between. The CDR3 consists of 13 residues. As DNA, the CDR3 is TGTGCCAGCTCACCAGCCGGGGAAGCTGGCTACACCTTC. Protein: CASSPAGEAGYTF.

The genes are TRBV30 and TRBJ1-4; tentative D call: TRBD1 (6 bases). The CDR3 has 13 residues. The germline V gene has CDR1 GTSNPN and CDR2 SVGIG (reference sequence). V lost 6 bases and J lost 7, with 15 bases in between. CDR3 loop: CACSQGGGEKLFF. DNA for the CDR3: TGTGCCTGTTCGCAGGGAGGGGGTGAAAAACTGTTTTTT. Supplemented by reference TRBV30 and TRBJ1-4, the full variable domain reads SQTIHQWPATLVQPVGSPLSLECTVEGTSNPNLYWYRQAAGRGLQLLFYSVGIGQISSEVPQNLSASRPQDRQFILSSKKLLLSDSGFYLCACSQGGGEKLFFGSGTQLSVL.

This clone appeared a few times. CDR3 sequence: CASSASLAKNTEAFF. As DNA, the CDR3 is TGCGCCAGCAGTGCTTCTCTCGCTAAAAACACTGAAGCTTTCTTT. The chain uses TRBV10-2 and TRBJ1-1, with D hard to call. Trimming removed 4 bases at V and 2 bases at J, with 14 bases between. This CDR3 spans 15 amino acids. From germline, CDR1 is WSHSY and CDR2 SAAADI.